This is a list of T cell receptor beta chains from one sample in a study of CD8 T cells in ankylosing spondylitis. TCRdb passed the 5' RACE reads through MiXCR, listing each CDR3 protein once. This table has about 400,000 distinct CDR3 sequences, 20% to 25% appearing once. Specimen: blood, either unsorted or a sorted T cell fraction (not recorded which). All receptors derive from a male donor with ankylosing spondylitis. Both conserved end residues are part of each CDR3. A D gene is named only where the DNA matches it firmly. Some rows have no size entry. The others give once, few or many, or a class for an expanded clone.

j_gene: TRBJ2-1
v_gene: TRBV7-6
abundance: .
d_gene: .
CDR3nt: TGTGCCAGCAGCGTAACCGCTAGGATCTCCTACAATGAGCAGTTCTTC
CDR3aa: CASSVTARISYNEQFF

j_gene: TRBJ2-3
v_gene: TRBV28
abundance: few
d_gene: .
CDR3nt: TGTGCCAGCAGTCTCTTGGGCCTAGATACGCAGTATTTT
CDR3aa: CASSLLGLDTQYF

j_gene: TRBJ2-2
v_gene: TRBV28
abundance: few
d_gene: .
CDR3nt: TGTGCCAGCAGTCCGCATCAGAACACCGGGGAGCTGTTTTTT
CDR3aa: CASSPHQNTGELFF

j_gene: TRBJ2-1
v_gene: TRBV5-1
abundance: .
d_gene: .
CDR3nt: TGCGCCAGCGAGAGAAACAATGAGCAGTTCTTC
CDR3aa: CASERNNEQFF

j_gene: TRBJ2-7
v_gene: TRBV7-2
abundance: .
d_gene: .
CDR3nt: TGTGCCAGCAGCTTAGCGGCCAGGGCCTACGAGCAGTACTTC
CDR3aa: CASSLAARAYEQYF

j_gene: TRBJ1-5
v_gene: TRBV19
abundance: few
d_gene: .
CDR3nt: TGTGCCAGTAGTATTCACCAGATTAGCAATCAGCCCCAGCATTTT
CDR3aa: CASSIHQISNQPQHF

j_gene: TRBJ2-7
v_gene: TRBV12-3/TRBV12-4
abundance: .
d_gene: .
CDR3nt: TGTGCCAGCAGTCCCGGGACCAGAGCTTACTACGAGCAGTACTTC
CDR3aa: CASSPGTRAYYEQYF

j_gene: TRBJ1-2
v_gene: TRBV29-1
abundance: .
d_gene: TRBD1
CDR3nt: TGCAGCGTCGGGACAGGGAACTATGGCTACACCTTC
CDR3aa: CSVGTGNYGYTF

j_gene: TRBJ1-2
v_gene: TRBV6-1
abundance: .
d_gene: .
CDR3nt: TGTGCCAGGAGTAGGACGGCGAACTATGGCTACACCTTC
CDR3aa: CARSRTANYGYTF

j_gene: TRBJ2-7
v_gene: TRBV28
abundance: once
d_gene: .
CDR3nt: TGTGCCAGCAGTTTAAACAGGGCCGAGCAGTACTTC
CDR3aa: CASSLNRAEQYF

j_gene: TRBJ2-7
v_gene: TRBV28
abundance: .
d_gene: .
CDR3nt: TGTGCCAGCAGTTCACTCGGGGTCGAGCAGTACTTC
CDR3aa: CASSSLGVEQYF

j_gene: TRBJ2-2
v_gene: TRBV12-3/TRBV12-4
abundance: .
d_gene: .
CDR3nt: TGTGCCAGCAGTTGGCTAGTCCTAGGGGAGCTGTTTTTT
CDR3aa: CASSWLVLGELFF

j_gene: TRBJ1-4
v_gene: TRBV3-1
abundance: many
d_gene: .
CDR3nt: TGTGCCAGCAGCCCTTATGGGTCAAGTGAAAAACTGTTTTTT
CDR3aa: CASSPYGSSEKLFF

j_gene: TRBJ1-2
v_gene: TRBV5-1
abundance: .
d_gene: TRBD1
CDR3nt: TGCGCCAGCAGCTTGGGGGGACAGTTCTATGGCTACACCTTC
CDR3aa: CASSLGGQFYGYTF

j_gene: TRBJ2-1
v_gene: TRBV6-2/TRBV6-3
abundance: .
d_gene: .
CDR3nt: TGTGCCAGCGGGTCCTCCGCTGGGGTATACAATGAGCAGTTCTTC
CDR3aa: CASGSSAGVYNEQFF

j_gene: TRBJ1-1
v_gene: TRBV6-7
abundance: .
d_gene: .
CDR3nt: TGTGCCAGCAGTTACTTTCACACGAACACTGAAGCTTTCTTT
CDR3aa: CASSYFHTNTEAFF

j_gene: TRBJ1-1
v_gene: TRBV29-1
abundance: few
d_gene: .
CDR3nt: TGCAGCGTTGAGGGTGTTGGGAACACTGAAGCTTTCTTT
CDR3aa: CSVEGVGNTEAFF

j_gene: TRBJ2-3
v_gene: TRBV28
abundance: .
d_gene: .
CDR3nt: TGTGCCAGCAGTTTCCCTTCCACAGATACGCAGTATTTT
CDR3aa: CASSFPSTDTQYF

j_gene: TRBJ1-3
v_gene: TRBV20-1
abundance: .
d_gene: TRBD1
CDR3nt: TGCAGTGCTAGAAATCCGGGACAGGGGAATGGAAACACCATATATTTT
CDR3aa: CSARNPGQGNGNTIYF

j_gene: TRBJ1-1
v_gene: TRBV5-1
abundance: few
d_gene: .
CDR3nt: TGCGCCAGCAGCCTTCAAAACCCGGGGGCTGAAGCTTTCTTT
CDR3aa: CASSLQNPGAEAFF

j_gene: TRBJ2-7
v_gene: TRBV10-3
abundance: .
d_gene: .
CDR3nt: TGTGCCATCAACGGATCCCCCCCCGACGAGCAGTACTTC
CDR3aa: CAINGSPPDEQYF

j_gene: TRBJ2-3
v_gene: TRBV5-1
abundance: .
d_gene: .
CDR3nt: TGCGCCAGCAGCCCCAGGGGTAGCGGAGCTGGCGCAGATACGCAGTATTTT
CDR3aa: CASSPRGSGAGADTQYF

j_gene: TRBJ2-1
v_gene: TRBV29-1
abundance: few
d_gene: .
CDR3nt: TGCAGCGTTGAAGTTGCCAGCTCCTACAATGAGCAGTTCTTC
CDR3aa: CSVEVASSYNEQFF

j_gene: TRBJ2-1
v_gene: TRBV6-2/TRBV6-3
abundance: .
d_gene: TRBD2
CDR3nt: TGTGCCAGCAGAATGACTAGCGGGACTAAGCAGTTCTTC
CDR3aa: CASRMTSGTKQFF

j_gene: TRBJ2-1
v_gene: TRBV10-1
abundance: few
d_gene: .
CDR3nt: TGCGCCAGCAGAGATACTAGGGTCGGTGAGCAGTTCTTC
CDR3aa: CASRDTRVGEQFF

j_gene: TRBJ2-4
v_gene: TRBV20-1
abundance: many
d_gene: .
CDR3nt: TGCTCCCGGGAGTTAGCCAAAAACATTCAGTACTTC
CDR3aa: CSRELAKNIQYF

j_gene: TRBJ2-7
v_gene: TRBV7-2
abundance: few
d_gene: .
CDR3nt: TGTGCCAGCAGCTTAGACCCGGGACAACTCTACGAGCAGTACTTC
CDR3aa: CASSLDPGQLYEQYF

j_gene: TRBJ2-3
v_gene: TRBV19
abundance: .
d_gene: .
CDR3nt: TGTGCCAGTAGCCTCAGGGGTGGTGGAACGCAGTATTTT
CDR3aa: CASSLRGGGTQYF